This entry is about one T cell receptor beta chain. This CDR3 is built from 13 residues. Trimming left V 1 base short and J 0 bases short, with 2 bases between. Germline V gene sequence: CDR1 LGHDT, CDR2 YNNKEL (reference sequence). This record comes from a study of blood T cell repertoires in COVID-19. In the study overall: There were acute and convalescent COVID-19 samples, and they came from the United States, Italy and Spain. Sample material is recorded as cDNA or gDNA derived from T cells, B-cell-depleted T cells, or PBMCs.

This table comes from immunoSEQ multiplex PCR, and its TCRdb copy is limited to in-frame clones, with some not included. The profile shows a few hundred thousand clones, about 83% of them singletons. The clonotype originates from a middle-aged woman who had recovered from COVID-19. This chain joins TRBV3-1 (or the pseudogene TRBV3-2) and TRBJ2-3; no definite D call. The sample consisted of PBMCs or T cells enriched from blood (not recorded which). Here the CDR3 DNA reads TGTGCCAGCAGCCAAGCTAGCACAGATACGCAGTATTTT. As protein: CASSQASTDTQYF.